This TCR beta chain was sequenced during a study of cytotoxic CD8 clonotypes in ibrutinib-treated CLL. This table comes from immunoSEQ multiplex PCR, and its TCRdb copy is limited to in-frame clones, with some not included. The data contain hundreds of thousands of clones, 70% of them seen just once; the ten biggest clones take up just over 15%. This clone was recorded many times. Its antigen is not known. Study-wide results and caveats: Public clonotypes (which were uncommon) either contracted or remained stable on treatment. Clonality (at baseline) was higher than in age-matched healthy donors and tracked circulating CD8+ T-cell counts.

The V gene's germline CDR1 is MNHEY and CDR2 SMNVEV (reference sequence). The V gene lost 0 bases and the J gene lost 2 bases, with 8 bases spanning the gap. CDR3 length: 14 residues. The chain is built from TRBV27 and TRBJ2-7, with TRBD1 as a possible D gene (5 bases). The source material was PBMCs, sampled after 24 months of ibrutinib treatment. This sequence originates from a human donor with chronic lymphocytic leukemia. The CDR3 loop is CASSLSRAPYEQYF. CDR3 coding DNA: TGTGCCAGCAGTTTATCCAGGGCCCCCTACGAGCAGTACTTC.